Following are 28 T cell receptor beta chains from one sample sequenced in a study of shared clonotypes between healthy human individuals. Method: immunoSEQ multiplex PCR; TCRdb's copy keeps in-frame clones and lacks some. Here the sample spans about 1.1 million clones, around 78% being singletons. Sequencing used memory CD4+ T cells from PBMCs. Specified subset: CD45RA-negative fraction. These receptors were obtained from a young man in good health. Some clones in this sample may be carry-over from other donors' samples.

The chain uses TRBV28 and TRBJ2-5; D perhaps matches TRBD1 (6 bases). Germline lookup yields CDR1 MDHEN and CDR2 SYDVKM. V dropped 4 bases and J dropped 4 bases, with 16 bases sitting between them. The length of the CDR3 is 15 residues. The CDR3 spells CASSSPQGFGETQYF. CDR3 DNA: TGTGCCAGCAGTTCCCCACAGGGATTTGGAGAGACCCAGTACTTC.

J is TRBJ1-1 and V is TRBV18, with D hard to call. The germline V and J ends were trimmed by 3 bases and 2 bases, with 7 bases remaining between them. The CDR3 length is 13 residues. Germline V lookup: CDR1 KGHSH, CDR2 LQKENI. The CDR3 loop is CASSPKVNTEAFF. The CDR3 coding sequence is TGTGCCAGCTCACCGAAGGTCAACACTGAAGCTTTCTTT.

The V and J genes are TRBV2 and TRBJ2-5; D is perhaps TRBD1 (6 bases). The CDR3 totals 17 residues. Germline-derived CDR1 and CDR2 are SNHLY and FYNNEI. Trimming removed 7 bases at V and 7 bases at J, with 28 bases between. The CDR3 DNA follows: TGTGCCAGCATCCGACAATTCTTAGCAGGGGATGTGGGGACCCAGTACTTC. Amino acids: CASIRQFLAGDVGTQYF.

The rearrangement uses TRBV9 and TRBJ1-1; D is perhaps TRBD1 (6 bases). The CDR3 totals 16 residues. CDR1 and CDR2 (germline): SGDLS, YYNGEE. Trimming pared 4 bases from V and 7 bases from J, leaving 23 bases between. This CDR3 reads CASSRLGNRDAIEAFF. CDR3 sequence (DNA): TGTGCCAGCAGCCGACTCGGAAACAGGGACGCGATTGAAGCTTTCTTT.

This sequence joins TRBV11-2 and TRBJ2-1; 10 bases agree with TRBD2. This CDR3 is built from 15 residues. Germline assignment: CDR1 SGHAT and CDR2 FQNNGV. With 6 bases clipped from V and 4 bases from J, the junction kept 6 bases outside the gene matches. CDR3 bases: TGTGCCAGCAGACCACTAGCGGGACTTTACAATGAGCAGTTCTTC. Its protein product is CASRPLAGLYNEQFF.

CDR3 loop: CASSTTSGRASYNEQFF. CDR3 nucleotides: TGTGCCAGCAGCACGACTAGCGGGAGGGCGTCCTACAATGAGCAGTTCTTC. The chain employs TRBV7-2 and TRBJ2-1; 14 bases match TRBD2. V lost 5 bases to trimming and J lost 1 base; unmatched junction nucleotides: 4. There are 17 residues in the CDR3. The germline CDR1 and CDR2 sequences are SGHTA and FQGNSA.

This clone was picked up a small number of times. Other nucleotide sequences from this sample produce the same CDR3. The rearrangement joins TRBV29-1 to TRBJ1-2; a weak D match, TRBD1 (6 bases). V dropped 2 bases and J dropped 8 bases, with 12 bases sitting between them. The V gene's germline CDR1 is SQVTM and CDR2 ANQGSEA. The CDR3 is made up of 12 amino acids. CDR3 residues: CSVELTGGGYTF. The CDR3 DNA reads as TGCAGCGTTGAACTGACAGGAGGAGGCTACACCTTC.

The chain is built from TRBV2 and TRBJ2-3, with unresolved D. The V and J ends lost 5 bases and 3 bases respectively, with 12 bases between them. The length of the CDR3 is 14 residues. Per germline, CDR1 SNHLY and CDR2 FYNNEI. The DNA for the CDR3 is TGTGCCAGCAGTATGGTGGCTCCGACAGATACGCAGTATTTT. Protein: CASSMVAPTDTQYF.

J is TRBJ2-3 and V is TRBV10-1; D unclear. The CDR3 is 16 amino acids. Trimming removed 0 bases at V and 3 bases at J, with 13 bases between. Germline CDR1 is WNHNN and CDR2 is SYGVQD (reference sequence). The CDR3: CASSESARPGTDTQYF. The CDR3 nucleotides read TGCGCCAGCAGTGAGTCTGCCAGACCAGGTACAGATACGCAGTATTTT.

V gene TRBV29-1 combines with J gene TRBJ1-4, with unresolved D. V lost 3 bases to trimming and J lost 2 bases, with 10 bases between them. Per germline, CDR1 SQVTM and CDR2 ANQGSEA. The CDR3 consists of 14 residues. The CDR3 reads CSVEWRSTNEKLFF. CDR3 nucleotide sequence: TGCAGCGTTGAGTGGCGCAGCACTAATGAAAAACTGTTTTTT. The full variable domain, rest sourced from reference TRBV29-1 and TRBJ1-4, is SAVISQKPSRDICQRGTSLTIQCQVDSQVTMMFWYRQQPGQSLTLIATANQGSEATYESGFVIDKFPISRPNLTFSTLTVSNMSPEDSSIYLCSVEWRSTNEKLFFGSGTQLSVL.

This clone was detected only a few times. This chain connects TRBV30 to TRBJ1-1; D is undetermined. Germline values: CDR1 GTSNPN, CDR2 SVGIG (reference sequence). The CDR3 contains 13 residues. Between the trimmed V and J ends, which lost 4 bases and 3 bases, there was a span of 12 bases. This CDR3 reads CAWTSGRYTEAFF. DNA for the CDR3: TGTGCCTGGACCTCTGGGAGGTACACTGAAGCTTTCTTT.

This clone was detected a few times. This chain joins TRBV25-1 and TRBJ2-3, with TRBD2 as a possible D gene (6 bases). CDR1 MGHDK and CDR2 SYGVNS come from the germline V gene. The CDR3 is made up of 16 amino acids. The ends were cut back, 3 bases at V and 2 bases at J, with 15 bases in the middle. The CDR3 is CASSDGGRRDTDTQYF. CDR3 bases: TGTGCCAGCAGTGACGGAGGTCGGCGGGACACAGATACGCAGTATTTT.

This clone was observed once. This chain joins TRBV11-2 and TRBJ2-7; D may match TRBD1 or TRBD2 (5 bases each). This CDR3 contains 14 residues. V was shortened by 5 bases and J by 3 bases, with 14 bases between the two germline ends. Germline lookup yields CDR1 SGHAT and CDR2 FQNNGV. CDR3 DNA: TGTGCCAGCAGCCGAGGGGCTAGCAGCTACGAGCAGTACTTC. Amino acids: CASSRGASSYEQYF.

The V call is TRBV30, the J call TRBJ2-7; perhaps TRBD2 as D (6 bases). Per germline, CDR1 GTSNPN and CDR2 SVGIG (reference sequence). The CDR3 runs to 13 residues. V lost 2 bases to trimming and J lost 4 bases, with 12 bases between them. In DNA, the CDR3 is TGTGCCTGGAGTAAGGGACTTTATTACGAGCAGTACTTC. This gives the protein CAWSKGLYYEQYF.

The V call is TRBV5-4, the J call TRBJ1-2, with D uncertain. Per the germline V gene, CDR1 is SGHNT and CDR2 is YYREEE (reference sequence). There are 15 residues in the CDR3. Trimming took 1 base from V and 0 from J, leaving 10 bases between them. The CDR3 sequence is CASSLKSASNYGYTF. CDR3 DNA: TGTGCCAGCAGCTTGAAGTCGGCTTCTAACTATGGCTACACCTTC.

This sequence joins TRBV11-3 and TRBJ2-2; D is unresolved. The CDR3 extends over 13 amino acids. Germline V CDR1 and CDR2: SGHNT, YENEEA. V dropped 5 bases and J dropped 4 bases, with 8 bases sitting between them. The CDR3 coding sequence is TGTGCCAGCAGCCACGGTGCCACCGGGGAGCTGTTTTTT. It codes for CASSHGATGELFF.

The J gene is TRBJ2-7, the V gene TRBV2; 9 bases map to TRBD1. Germline V gene lookup returns CDR1 SNHLY and CDR2 FYNNEI. V lost 6 bases and J lost 4; bases outside the gene matches: 7. The CDR3 extends over 14 amino acids. The CDR3 nucleotides read TGTGCCAGCAGGGTGGGGACAGGGACTTACGAGCAGTACTTC. This translates into CASRVGTGTYEQYF.

The V and J genes are TRBV4-1 and TRBJ2-3; 8 positions agree with TRBD2. Unmatched junction bases numbered 6, after V lost 1 base and J lost 3 bases. This CDR3 spans 16 amino acids. The germline V gene encodes CDR1 MGHRA and CDR2 YSYEKL. DNA for the CDR3: TGCGCCAGCAGCCAAGCGGAGCGGGGGCATACAGATACGCAGTATTTT. Encoded protein: CASSQAERGHTDTQYF.

J is TRBJ1-3 and V is TRBV7-2; tentatively, D is TRBD1 (6 bases). The V gene's germline CDR1 is SGHTA and CDR2 FQGNSA. The germline V and J ends were trimmed by 5 bases and 0 bases, with 14 bases remaining between them. The CDR3 is 16 residues long. CDR3 in DNA: TGTGCCAGCAGCCTGTCGGGGGCGATCTCTGGAAACACCATATATTTT. Translation gives CASSLSGAISGNTIYF.

This chain connects TRBV15 to TRBJ2-1; TRBD2 might be the D (5 bases). CDR1 and CDR2 (germline): LNHNV, YYDKDF (reference sequence). This CDR3 spans 13 amino acids. V was pared by 5 bases and J by 7 bases, with 12 bases between. DNA of the CDR3: TGTGCCACCAGCGGAATGAGGGAGAATGAGCAGTTCTTC. Protein sequence: CATSGMRENEQFF.

This clone was found once. J is TRBJ1-2 and V is TRBV19; 9 bases fit TRBD1. Germline V CDR1 and CDR2: LNHDA, SQIVND (reference sequence). This CDR3 is 17 amino acids long. Losses at the gene ends were 4 bases for V and 0 bases for J; bases not matched to a gene: 9. CDR3 in amino acids: CASSRTTGTGTNYGYTF. The CDR3 coding sequence is TGTGCCAGTAGTAGAACTACCGGGACAGGGACTAACTATGGCTACACCTTC. Complete variable domain (other parts from reference TRBV19 and TRBJ1-2): DGGITQSPKYLFRKEGQNVTLSCEQNLNHDAMYWYRQDPGQGLRLIYYSQIVNDFQKGDIAEGYSVSREKKESFPLTVTSAQKNPTAFYLCASSRTTGTGTNYGYTFGSGTRLTVV.

The chain links TRBV28 to TRBJ1-5; D perhaps matches TRBD1 (5 bases). V lost 6 bases and J lost 7, with 22 bases in between. CDR3 size: 16 residues. CDR1 is MDHEN, CDR2 SYDVKM, per germline. CDR3 residues: CASSPGVRGPRQPQHF. As DNA, the CDR3 is TGTGCCAGCAGCCCCGGGGTAAGGGGACCGAGGCAGCCCCAGCATTTT.

The chain carries TRBV6-1 and TRBJ2-1, with D tentatively TRBD1 (6 bases). There are 16 residues in the CDR3. V was clipped by 2 bases and J by 2 bases, with 13 bases between them. Germline loops: CDR1 MNHNS, CDR2 SASEGT. The CDR3, as DNA: TGTGCCAGCAGTGAAATTGCGGACAGACCCTACAATGAGCAGTTCTTC. The encoded protein is CASSEIADRPYNEQFF.

The genes are TRBV5-4 and TRBJ2-5; D not resolved. Germline V CDR1 and CDR2: SGHNT, YYREEE (reference sequence). This CDR3 comprises 12 residues. Deletions cut 0 bases from V and 5 bases from J, with 5 bases between. CDR3 residues: CASSLVSETQYF. In DNA, the CDR3 is TGTGCCAGCAGCTTGGTGTCGGAGACCCAGTACTTC.

The CDR3 sequence: CASGGTSGSYNEQFF. DNA of the CDR3: TGTGCCAGCGGGGGGACTAGCGGGTCCTACAATGAGCAGTTCTTC. The chain recombines TRBV2 with TRBJ2-1; 12 positions match TRBD2. Per germline, CDR1 SNHLY and CDR2 FYNNEI. Trimming removed 8 bases from V and 1 base from J; junction bases left unmatched: 3. The CDR3 extends over 15 amino acids.

The chain combines TRBV6-1 with TRBJ2-7; TRBD2 agrees at 8 bases. Germline assignment: CDR1 MNHNS and CDR2 SASEGT. CDR3 length equals 14 residues. With V trimmed by 10 bases and J by 0 bases, 8 bases remained unmatched. The CDR3 DNA reads TGTGCCACTGAGGAGCGGGGGAGCTCCTACGAGCAGTACTTC. Translating it yields CATEERGSSYEQYF.

This clone showed up just a few times. This CDR3 reads CSVESGSYTF. As DNA, the CDR3 is TGCAGCGTTGAATCAGGCAGCTACACCTTC. This rearrangement joins TRBV29-1 to TRBJ1-2, with D hard to call. Trimming removed 2 bases at V and 9 bases at J, with 7 bases between. This CDR3 spans 10 amino acids. Germline V gives CDR1 SQVTM, CDR2 ANQGSEA.

This chain connects TRBV19 to TRBJ2-3; 9 bases map to TRBD2. Trimming removed 1 base from V and 4 bases from J; junction bases left unmatched: 3. CDR1 LNHDA and CDR2 SQIVND come from the germline V gene (reference sequence). The CDR3 consists of 15 residues. The CDR3 nucleotides are TGTGCCAGTAGTATAGGTGGCGGGAGGGCAGATACGCAGTATTTT. It translates to CASSIGGGRADTQYF.